The sequence of this T cell receptor (beta chain) was determined in a study of CD8 T cells in Susac syndrome. Study at large: At blood draw, Susac syndrome patients were therapy-naive, on corticosteroids, or on intravenous immunoglobulin alone. The study's findings and limits: It was acknowledged in the study that the number of individuals who were included in its TCR sequencing and HLA analysis was relatively small.

Germline CDR1 reads LGHDT; CDR2 reads YNNKEL (reference sequence). V gave up 0 bases and J gave up 6 bases, with 8 bases separating them. CDR3 size: 13 residues. Reverse transcription of roughly 0.5 to 1 ug RNA was carried out with random hexamers. Using its own MiXCR run on the immunoSEQ multiplex PCR reads, TCRdb lists one record per CDR3 protein. The table records over 80,000 distinct CDR3 sequences, 94% of them present only once. Sequencing of TCR beta drew on CD8+ and CD4+ T cells from blood. On this clonotype: Its specificity is unknown.

The sequence was obtained from a human donor with Susac syndrome. The gene calls are TRBV3-1 and TRBJ1-1; D gene uncertain. The material sequenced was CD8+ T cells from PBMCs. CDR3 DNA: TGTGCCAGCAGCCAAGATTTCCCTCCTGAAGCTTTCTTT. Its protein product is CASSQDFPPEAFF.